A single sample is the source of the 4 T cell receptor beta chains below, sequenced in a study of T cells in Graves' hyperthyroidism and ophthalmopathy. RNA transcripts yielded amplified TCR beta CDR3 regions. A set of HTBI primers served as the primers for a first-round RT-PCR of the TCR CDR3. A single record per CDR3 protein comes from TCRdb applying MiXCR to the multiplex PCR reads. The sample gives 600,000 to 900,000 distinct CDR3 sequences, 16% of which show up once; approximately 8.4% is in the top ten. Sequences were obtained from blood. These TCRs come from a young man with Graves' hyperthyroidism.

This clonotype has at least ten counts. The chain couples TRBV3-1 to TRBJ1-2; 10 bases line up with TRBD1. Germline V CDR1 and CDR2: LGHDT, YNNKEL (reference sequence). Trimming at V came to 1 base and at J to 6 bases, leaving 5 bases not matched to a gene. The CDR3 sequence is 15 residues long. The CDR3 spells CASSQGGDRGNGYTF. The CDR3 DNA follows: TGTGCCAGCAGCCAAGGAGGGGACAGGGGTAATGGCTACACCTTC.

The rearrangement uses TRBV20-1 and TRBJ1-2, with 10 nucleotides matching TRBD1. The germline CDR1 and CDR2 sequences are DFQATT and SNEGSKA (reference sequence). The CDR3 spans 15 residues. V shed 0 bases and J 4 bases; nucleotides not matched to a gene: 5. The CDR3 spells CSARDLDRGLYGYTF. In DNA, the CDR3 is TGCAGTGCTAGAGATCTAGACAGGGGGCTCTATGGCTACACCTTC.

This clonotype was seen a handful of times. The rearrangement links TRBV19 to TRBJ2-7; D is possibly TRBD2 (5 bases). V lost 4 bases and J lost 3, with 13 bases in between. This CDR3 is 14 amino acids long. The germline gives CDR1 LNHDA, CDR2 SQIVND (reference sequence). The CDR3 sequence is CASSSEWERYEQYF. DNA for the CDR3: TGTGCCAGTAGTAGTGAATGGGAGCGCTACGAGCAGTACTTC.

This clonotype was counted only a few times. The chain carries TRBV6-2 or TRBV6-3 and TRBJ2-1, with D perhaps given as TRBD1 or TRBD2 (5 bases each). The germline V and J ends were trimmed by 6 bases and 2 bases, with 11 bases remaining between them. Germline-derived CDR1 and CDR2 are MNHEY and SVGEGT. The CDR3 length is 14 residues. The CDR3: CASRSGTPYNEQFF. The CDR3 DNA follows: TGTGCCAGCAGGTCCGGGACGCCCTACAATGAGCAGTTCTTC.